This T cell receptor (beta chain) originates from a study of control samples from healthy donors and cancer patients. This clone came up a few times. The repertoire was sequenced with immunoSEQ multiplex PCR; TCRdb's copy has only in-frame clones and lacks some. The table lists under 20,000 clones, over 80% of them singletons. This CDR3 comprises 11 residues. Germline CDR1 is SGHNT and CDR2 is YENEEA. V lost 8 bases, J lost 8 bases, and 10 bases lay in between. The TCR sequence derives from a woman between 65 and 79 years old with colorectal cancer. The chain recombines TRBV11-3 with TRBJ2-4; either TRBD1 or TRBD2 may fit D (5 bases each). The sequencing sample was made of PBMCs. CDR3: CASEGRDIQYF. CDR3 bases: TGTGCCAGCGAGGGACGCGACATTCAGTACTTC.